A selection of T cell receptor beta chains follows, all from one sample in a study of T cells after somatic rescue of genetic block. Sequenced by immunoSEQ multiplex PCR; TCRdb stores in-frame clones only, minus some. The profile shows 110,000 or so clones, 85% to 95% of them singletons. Sequenced material: peripheral blood mononuclear cells (PBMCs). These receptors all come from a woman younger than 30. Both conserved end residues are part of each CDR3. D genes are given only for firm matches. Clone sizes are given selectively: once, few, many, or a class where the clone is expanded.

CDR3 length	clone size	J gene	D gene	V gene	CDR3 DNA	CDR3 protein
15	-	TRBJ1-3	TRBD1	TRBV9	TGTGCCAGCAGCAGGGGACAGAATGCTGGAAACACCATATATTTT	CASSRGQNAGNTIYF
13	-	TRBJ1-1	-	TRBV12-5	TGTGCTACCAAACGGGGGTCGAACACTGAAGCTTTCTTT	CATKRGSNTEAFF
18	-	TRBJ2-2	TRBD2	TRBV9	TGTGCCAGCAGCCCCCGACTAGCGGGGATAGCGAACACCGGGGAGCTGTTTTTT	CASSPRLAGIANTGELFF
16	-	TRBJ2-1	TRBD2	TRBV7-2	TGTGCCAGCAGCTTAGCTCCTAGCGGGGCCTACAATGAGCAGTTCTTC	CASSLAPSGAYNEQFF
15	-	TRBJ1-3	TRBD1	TRBV5-1	TGCGCCAGCAGCCCTACAGGGGAGCTTGGAAACACCATATATTTT	CASSPTGELGNTIYF
14	-	TRBJ1-2	-	TRBV7-9	TGTGCCAGCAGCGCTGCGTCAGGAGGCTATGGCTACACCTTC	CASSAASGGYGYTF
15	-	TRBJ2-2	-	TRBV7-6	TGTGCCAGCAGCTCTGAACAGATAAACACCGGGGAGCTGTTTTTT	CASSSEQINTGELFF
15	-	TRBJ1-2	-	TRBV6-5	TGTGCCAGCAGAGTTAGTTCAGGGGAGGGCTATGGCTACACCTTC	CASRVSSGEGYGYTF
16	-	TRBJ2-7	TRBD1	TRBV7-9	TGTGCCAGCAGCTTCCTACCGGGACAGGGCTTGTACGAGCAGTACTTC	CASSFLPGQGLYEQYF
13	-	TRBJ1-1	-	TRBV9	TGTGCCAGCAGCCTTCTGAGGAACACTGAAGCTTTCTTT	CASSLLRNTEAFF
14	-	TRBJ1-2	TRBD1	TRBV4-3	TGCGCCAGCAGCCAGGACAGGGACCCTTATGGCTACACCTTC	CASSQDRDPYGYTF
16	-	TRBJ2-2	-	TRBV15	TGTGCCACCAGCAGAGAGGCACAAGCGAACACCGGGGAGCTGTTTTTT	CATSREAQANTGELFF
14	-	TRBJ2-1	-	TRBV7-3	TGTGCCAGCAGCTTAGGCAGGGAGTTGGATGAGCAGTTCTTC	CASSLGRELDEQFF
12	-	TRBJ2-1	-	TRBV2	TGTGCCACTACGGGGCGACCAAATGAGCAGTTCTTC	CATTGRPNEQFF
14	-	TRBJ2-1	TRBD1	TRBV7-9	TGTGCCAGCAGCTTACTACAGGGGAGCGTTGAGCAGTTCTTC	CASSLLQGSVEQFF
16	-	TRBJ2-6	-	TRBV6-6	TGTGCCAGCAGTTACTCAGGAGGGGCTGGGGCCAACGTCCTGACTTTC	CASSYSGGAGANVLTF
14	once	TRBJ2-2	TRBD2	TRBV10-3	TGTGCCATCACCGGGAGGCGGGGCACCGGGGAGCTGTTTTTT	CAITGRRGTGELFF
18	-	TRBJ2-5	TRBD2	TRBV5-5	TGTGCCAGCAGCTCGGGGACTAGCGGAGCCACCTATCAAGAGACCCAGTACTTC	CASSSGTSGATYQETQYF
13	-	TRBJ2-7	-	TRBV9	TGTGCCAGCAGCGTAGAGGTTCACCGGGAGCAGTACTTC	CASSVEVHREQYF
15	-	TRBJ2-2	TRBD2	TRBV9	TGTGCCAGCAGCGTTCAGACTAGCCTTTCTGGGGAGCTGTTTTTT	CASSVQTSLSGELFF
14	once	TRBJ1-1	-	TRBV7-9	TGTGCCAGCAGCTTGGGCAGGGCGAACACTGAAGCTTTCTTT	CASSLGRANTEAFF
14	once	TRBJ2-7	TRBD1	TRBV28	TGTGCCAGCACCTCGGGACAGGGCGGCTACGAGCAGTACTTC	CASTSGQGGYEQYF
16	once	TRBJ2-5	TRBD2	TRBV2	TGTGCCAGCAGTGTTCCGTCTAGCGGGGGCCAAGAGACCCAGTACTTC	CASSVPSSGGQETQYF
16	-	TRBJ2-3	-	TRBV5-1	TGCGCCAGCAGGCTACAGCAATACCCTAGCACAGATACGCAGTATTTT	CASRLQQYPSTDTQYF
16	-	TRBJ1-1	-	TRBV5-1	TGCGCCAGCAGCTTGTTCCCAGGGGCAGAGAACACTGAAGCTTTCTTT	CASSLFPGAENTEAFF
13	-	TRBJ1-2	TRBD1	TRBV28	TGTGCCAGCAGGGGGACAGGGAACTATGGCTACACCTTC	CASRGTGNYGYTF
15	-	TRBJ2-2	-	TRBV10-3	TGTGCCATCAGTGAGTCGTTGCAGGTTGCCGGGGAGCTGTTTTTT	CAISESLQVAGELFF
16	-	TRBJ1-1	TRBD1	TRBV6-5	TGTGCCAGCAGTTACAAGACGACAGGGGGGAACACTGAAGCTTTCTTT	CASSYKTTGGNTEAFF
16	-	TRBJ1-1	-	TRBV7-9	TGTGCCAGCAGCCCTCCGCGTCGGTCGTTCGGCACTGAAGCTTTCTTT	CASSPPRRSFGTEAFF
12	once	TRBJ1-5	-	TRBV5-5	TGTGCCAGCAGCTTGGGGGATCAGCCCCAGCATTTT	CASSLGDQPQHF
15	-	TRBJ2-3	-	TRBV7-3	TGTGCCAGCAGCACAAGAGGCGGGGGCACAGATACGCAGTATTTT	CASSTRGGGTDTQYF
13	-	TRBJ2-7	TRBD1	TRBV15	TGTGCCACCAGCAGGGACAGGGTAGGAGAGCAGTACTTC	CATSRDRVGEQYF
17	-	TRBJ2-1	TRBD2	TRBV4-3	TGCGCCAGCAGCCAAGGGGCGACGGGGGGGGCCTACAATGAGCAGTTCTTC	CASSQGATGGAYNEQFF
15	-	TRBJ1-5	-	TRBV9	TGTGCCAGCAGCGTAGGACCCGACCTAGGGCAGCCCCAGCATTTT	CASSVGPDLGQPQHF
15	-	TRBJ2-7	-	TRBV5-6	TGTGCCAGCAGCTTGGGAGGCAGAGTGGCCTACGAGCAGTACTTC	CASSLGGRVAYEQYF
14	-	TRBJ1-4	TRBD1	TRBV6-1	TGTGCCAGCAGTGCGGACAGGGCAGGTGAAAAACTGTTTTTT	CASSADRAGEKLFF
14	-	TRBJ2-3	-	TRBV5-4	TGTGCCAGCAGCTTGACTAGTCCCACAGATACGCAGTATTTT	CASSLTSPTDTQYF
14	-	TRBJ2-3	TRBD2	TRBV19	TGTGCCACCTCAAGGCGGGGGGTCTCAGATACGCAGTATTTT	CATSRRGVSDTQYF
15	-	TRBJ2-5	-	TRBV5-1	TGCGCCAGCAGCCTTCTCCGGGCCCCTAGAGAGACCCAGTACTTC	CASSLLRAPRETQYF
14	-	TRBJ1-3	-	TRBV30	TGTGCCTGGAGCCCCTCGACGCTTGGAAACACCATATATTTT	CAWSPSTLGNTIYF
15	-	TRBJ2-4	TRBD2	TRBV9	TGTGCCAGCAGCGCAGGGACTAGCGGGGGTCACATTCAGTACTTC	CASSAGTSGGHIQYF
14	-	TRBJ1-1	TRBD1	TRBV15	TGTGCCACCAGCAGAGCCAGGGGGCTCACTGAAGCTTTCTTT	CATSRARGLTEAFF
17	-	TRBJ2-5	TRBD1	TRBV4-1	TGCGCCAGCAGCCAAGGGAGGGACAGGGAGTTTGGCGAGACCCAGTACTTC	CASSQGRDREFGETQYF
15	once	TRBJ2-2	-	TRBV28	TGTGCCAGCAGTTTAGGGTTAGCGAGGGCCGGGGAGCTGTTTTTT	CASSLGLARAGELFF
15	once	TRBJ2-1	-	TRBV4-2	TGTGCCAGCAGCCAAGATTTGGAGGGTAACAATGAGCAGTTCTTC	CASSQDLEGNNEQFF
14	-	TRBJ1-1	-	TRBV6-5	TGTGCCAGCAGTTACTCTCGGATGAACACTGAAGCTTTCTTT	CASSYSRMNTEAFF
15	-	TRBJ1-6	TRBD1	TRBV4-1	TGCGCCAGCAGTCTAGGGACAGTGTATAATTCACCCCTCCACTTT	CASSLGTVYNSPLHF
9	-	TRBJ2-1	-	TRBV2	TGTAGGAAGGGCAATGAGCAGTTCTTC	CRKGNEQFF
13	-	TRBJ1-2	TRBD1	TRBV28	TGTGCCAGCAGTTTCACAGGGGACTATGGCTACACCTTC	CASSFTGDYGYTF
15	-	TRBJ1-4	-	TRBV30	TGTGCCTGGAGTGATTGGGGCAGCTCTAATGAAAAACTGTTTTTT	CAWSDWGSSNEKLFF
15	-	TRBJ2-5	TRBD2	TRBV4-2	TGTGCCAGCAGCCAGCTAGCGGGAGACCAAGAGACCCAGTACTTC	CASSQLAGDQETQYF
14	-	TRBJ2-7	-	TRBV7-8	TGTGCCAGCAGCCTAGGGGGGGTCCCCCACGAGCAGTACTTC	CASSLGGVPHEQYF
13	-	TRBJ1-1	-	TRBV7-2	TGTGCCAGCAGCTTAGATCGGCGTGCGGAAGCTTTCTTT	CASSLDRRAEAFF
15	-	TRBJ2-1	TRBD1	TRBV18	TGTGCCAGCTCGCTACAGGGGGACTCCTACAATGAGCAGTTCTTC	CASSLQGDSYNEQFF
12	-	TRBJ2-5	-	TRBV11-2	TGTGCCAGCAGTCCTACGGGAGAGACCCAGTACTTC	CASSPTGETQYF
11	-	TRBJ1-1	-	TRBV9	TGTGCCAGCAGGGGGTCGGGTGAAGCTTTCTTT	CASRGSGEAFF
13	-	TRBJ1-3	-	TRBV9	TGTGCCAGCAGCGGTAACTCTGGAAACACCATATATTTT	CASSGNSGNTIYF
14	once	TRBJ2-1	-	TRBV10-3	TGTGCCATCAGTGAGTTCGGGGTTGGCAATGAGCAGTTCTTC	CAISEFGVGNEQFF
14	once	TRBJ2-3	-	TRBV7-3	TGTGCCAGCAGCTTAACCGGGGGTACAGATACGCAGTATTTT	CASSLTGGTDTQYF
16	-	TRBJ1-5	-	TRBV4-2	TGTGCCAGCAGCCAAGATCGAGGGGAGAGCAATCAGCCCCAGCATTTT	CASSQDRGESNQPQHF